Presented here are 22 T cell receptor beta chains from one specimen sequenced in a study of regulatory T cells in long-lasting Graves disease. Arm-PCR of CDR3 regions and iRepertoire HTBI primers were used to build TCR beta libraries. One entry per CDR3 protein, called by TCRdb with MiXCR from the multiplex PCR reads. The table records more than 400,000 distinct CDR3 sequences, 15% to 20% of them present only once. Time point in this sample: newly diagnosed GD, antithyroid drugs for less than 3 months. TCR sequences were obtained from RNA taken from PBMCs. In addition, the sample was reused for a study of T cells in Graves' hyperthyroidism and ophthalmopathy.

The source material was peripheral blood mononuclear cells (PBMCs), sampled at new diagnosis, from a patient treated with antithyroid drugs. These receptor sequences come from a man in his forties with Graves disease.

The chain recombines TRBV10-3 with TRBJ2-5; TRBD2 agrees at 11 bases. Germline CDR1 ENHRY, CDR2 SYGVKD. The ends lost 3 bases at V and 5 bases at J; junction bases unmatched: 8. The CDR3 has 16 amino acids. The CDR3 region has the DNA TGTGCCATCAGTGATACTAGCGGGAGTTATTCCGAGACCCAGTACTTC. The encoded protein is CAISDTSGSYSETQYF.

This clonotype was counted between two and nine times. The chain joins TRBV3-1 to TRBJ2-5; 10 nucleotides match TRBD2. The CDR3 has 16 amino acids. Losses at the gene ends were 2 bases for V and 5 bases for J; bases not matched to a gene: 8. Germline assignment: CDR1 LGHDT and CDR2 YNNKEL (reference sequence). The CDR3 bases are TGTGCCAGCAGCCAACCTCAAGCGGGAGGGGGGGAGACCCAGTACTTC. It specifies CASSQPQAGGGETQYF.

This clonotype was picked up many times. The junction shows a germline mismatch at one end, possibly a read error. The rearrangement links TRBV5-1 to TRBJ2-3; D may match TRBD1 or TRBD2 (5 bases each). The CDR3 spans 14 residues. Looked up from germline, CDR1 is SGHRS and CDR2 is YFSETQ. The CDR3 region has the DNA TGTGCCAGCAGCTTGGGGGTAGGCACAGATACGCAGTATTTT. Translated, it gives CASSLGVGTDTQYF.

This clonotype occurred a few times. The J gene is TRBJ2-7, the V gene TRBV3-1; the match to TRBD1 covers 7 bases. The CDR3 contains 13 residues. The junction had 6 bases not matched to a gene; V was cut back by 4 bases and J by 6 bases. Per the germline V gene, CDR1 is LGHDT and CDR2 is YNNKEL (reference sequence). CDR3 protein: CASSPSGQAEQYF. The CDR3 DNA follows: TGTGCCAGCAGCCCCTCCGGACAGGCCGAGCAGTACTTC.

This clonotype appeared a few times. The CDR3: CASSPGASEDEGPYEQYF. CDR3 nucleotides: TGTGCCAGCAGCCCCGGGGCAAGTGAGGATGAGGGCCCCTACGAGCAGTACTTC. This chain uses TRBV11-2 with TRBJ2-7; D is possibly TRBD1 or TRBD2 (5 bases each). Per germline, CDR1 SGHAT and CDR2 FQNNGV. This CDR3 is built from 18 residues. Trimming cost V 5 bases and J 2 bases, with 25 bases left between them.

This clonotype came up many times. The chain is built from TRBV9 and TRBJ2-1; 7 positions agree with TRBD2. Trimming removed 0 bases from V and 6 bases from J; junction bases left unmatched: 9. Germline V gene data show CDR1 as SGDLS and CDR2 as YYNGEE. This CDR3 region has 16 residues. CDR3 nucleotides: TGTGCCAGCAGCGTAGTCCGTACTAGCGCAATCAATGAGCAGTTCTTC. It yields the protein CASSVVRTSAINEQFF.

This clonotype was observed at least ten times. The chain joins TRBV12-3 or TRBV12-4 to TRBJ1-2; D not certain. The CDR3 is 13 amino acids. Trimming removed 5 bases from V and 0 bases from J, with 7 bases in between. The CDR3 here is CASSQTSNYGYTF. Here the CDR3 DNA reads TGTGCCAGCAGTCAGACATCTAACTATGGCTACACCTTC.

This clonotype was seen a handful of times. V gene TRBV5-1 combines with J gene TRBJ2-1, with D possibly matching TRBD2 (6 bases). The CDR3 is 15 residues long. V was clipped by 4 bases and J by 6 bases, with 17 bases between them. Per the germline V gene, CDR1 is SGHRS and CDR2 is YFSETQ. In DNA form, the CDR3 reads TGCGCCAGCAGCGGTTCTAGCGTAGTACTCAATGAGCAGTTCTTC. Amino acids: CASSGSSVVLNEQFF.

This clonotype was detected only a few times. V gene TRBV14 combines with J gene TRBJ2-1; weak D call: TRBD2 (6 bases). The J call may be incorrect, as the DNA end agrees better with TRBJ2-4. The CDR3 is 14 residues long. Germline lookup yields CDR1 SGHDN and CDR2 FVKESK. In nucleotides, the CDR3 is TGTGCCAGCAGCCGGGCACTAGCAGGGAACATTCAGTACTTC. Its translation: CASSRALAGNIQYF.

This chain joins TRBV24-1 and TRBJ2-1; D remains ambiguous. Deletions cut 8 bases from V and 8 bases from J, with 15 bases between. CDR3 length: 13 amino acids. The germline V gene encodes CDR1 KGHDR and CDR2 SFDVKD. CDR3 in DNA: TGTGCCACCAACGGAATAGATAGGTATGAGCAGTTCTTC. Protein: CATNGIDRYEQFF.

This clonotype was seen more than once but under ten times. The DNA of the CDR3 is TGCAGCGGAGACAGGCTCGAGGGCTCCTACGAGCAGTACTTC. Amino acid sequence: CSGDRLEGSYEQYF. The chain recombines TRBV29-1 with TRBJ2-5, with D possibly matching TRBD1 (6 bases). The end of the DNA fits TRBJ2-7 better, so the J call may be wrong. The germline CDR1 and CDR2 sequences are SQVTM and ANQGSEA. The CDR3 is 14 amino acids.

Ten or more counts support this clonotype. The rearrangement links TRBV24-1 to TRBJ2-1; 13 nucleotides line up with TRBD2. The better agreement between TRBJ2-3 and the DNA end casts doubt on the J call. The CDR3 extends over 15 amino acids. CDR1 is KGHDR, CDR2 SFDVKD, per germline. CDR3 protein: CATSSPGLAGHTQYF. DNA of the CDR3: TGTGCCACCAGCTCCCCGGGACTAGCGGGACATACGCAGTATTTT.

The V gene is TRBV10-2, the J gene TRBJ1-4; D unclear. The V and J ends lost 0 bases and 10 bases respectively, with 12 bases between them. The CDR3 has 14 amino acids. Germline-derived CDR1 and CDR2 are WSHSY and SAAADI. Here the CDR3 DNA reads TGCGCCAGCAGTGAGTCGCACCCAGTCGGAAAACTGTTTTTT. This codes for CASSESHPVGKLFF.

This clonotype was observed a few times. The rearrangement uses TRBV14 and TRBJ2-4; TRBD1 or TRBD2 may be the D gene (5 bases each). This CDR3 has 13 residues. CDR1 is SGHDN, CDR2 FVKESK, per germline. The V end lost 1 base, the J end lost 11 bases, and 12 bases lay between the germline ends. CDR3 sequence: CASSQAAGRVQYF. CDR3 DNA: TGTGCCAGCAGCCAAGCGGCAGGGAGAGTTCAGTACTTC.

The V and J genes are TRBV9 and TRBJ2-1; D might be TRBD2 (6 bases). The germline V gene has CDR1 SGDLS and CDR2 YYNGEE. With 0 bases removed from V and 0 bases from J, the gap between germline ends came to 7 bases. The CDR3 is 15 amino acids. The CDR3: CASSVGGTSYNEQFF. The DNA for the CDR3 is TGTGCCAGCAGCGTAGGCGGGACCTCCTACAATGAGCAGTTCTTC. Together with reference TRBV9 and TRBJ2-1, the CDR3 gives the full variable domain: DSGVTQTPKHLITATGQRVTLRCSPRSGDLSVYWYQQSLDQGLQFLIQYYNGEERAKGNILERFSAQQFPDLHSELNLSSLELGDSALYFCASSVGGTSYNEQFFGPGTRLTVL.

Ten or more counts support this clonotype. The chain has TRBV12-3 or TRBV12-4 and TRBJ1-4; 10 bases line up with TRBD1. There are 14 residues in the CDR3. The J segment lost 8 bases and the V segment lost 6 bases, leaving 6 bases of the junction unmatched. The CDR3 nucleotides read TGTGCCAGCAGCCTCCGGGACAGGGGAGAAAAACTGTTTTTT. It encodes CASSLRDRGEKLFF.

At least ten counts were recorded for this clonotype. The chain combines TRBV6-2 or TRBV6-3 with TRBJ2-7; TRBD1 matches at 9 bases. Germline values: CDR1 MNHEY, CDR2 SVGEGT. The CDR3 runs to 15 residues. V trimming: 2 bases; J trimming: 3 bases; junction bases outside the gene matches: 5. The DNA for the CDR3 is TGTGCCAGCAGTTACCCCCACAGGGGGCACTACGAGCAGTACTTC. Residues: CASSYPHRGHYEQYF.

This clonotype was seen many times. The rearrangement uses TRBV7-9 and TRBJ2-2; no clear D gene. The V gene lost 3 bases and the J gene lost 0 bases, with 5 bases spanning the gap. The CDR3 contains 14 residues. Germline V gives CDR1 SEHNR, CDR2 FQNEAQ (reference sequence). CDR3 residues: CASSFQSNTGELFF. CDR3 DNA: TGTGCCAGCAGCTTTCAGTCGAACACCGGGGAGCTGTTTTTT.

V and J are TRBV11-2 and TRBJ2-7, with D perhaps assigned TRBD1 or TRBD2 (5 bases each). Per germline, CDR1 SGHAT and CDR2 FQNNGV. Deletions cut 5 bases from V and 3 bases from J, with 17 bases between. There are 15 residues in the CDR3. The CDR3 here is CASSPLRGRGYEQYF. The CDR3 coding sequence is TGTGCCAGCAGCCCCCTTCGGGGAAGGGGCTACGAGCAGTACTTC.

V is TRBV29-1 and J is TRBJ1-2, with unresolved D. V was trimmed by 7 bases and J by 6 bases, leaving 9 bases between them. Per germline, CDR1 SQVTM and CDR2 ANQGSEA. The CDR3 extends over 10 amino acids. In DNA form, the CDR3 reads TGCAGCGCTCTCTCCAATGGCTACACCTTC. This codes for CSALSNGYTF.

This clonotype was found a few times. In DNA, the CDR3 is TGTGCCAGCAGTTTGCGAGATGGGGCCTTATACGAGCAGTACTTC. Translating gives CASSLRDGALYEQYF. The chain is built from TRBV27 and TRBJ2-7, with a weak D call TRBD1 (5 bases). Germline V gives CDR1 MNHEY, CDR2 SMNVEV (reference sequence). Trimming took 3 bases from V and 4 from J, leaving 16 bases between them. The CDR3 loop spans 15 amino acids.

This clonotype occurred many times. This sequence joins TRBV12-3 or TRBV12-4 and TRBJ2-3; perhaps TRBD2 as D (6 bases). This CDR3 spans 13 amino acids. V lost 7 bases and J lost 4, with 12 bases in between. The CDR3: CASISGRADTQYF. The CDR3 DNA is TGTGCCAGCATTAGCGGTCGGGCAGATACGCAGTATTTT.